What follows are 3 T cell receptor beta chains derived from one specimen sequenced in a study of T cell responses to AZD1222 COVID-19 vaccine. Produced via immunoSEQ multiplex PCR; TCRdb's table is partial and in-frame only. The table has 130,000 or so clones, 90% to 95% seen once; the top ten hold 1.9%. The source material was peripheral blood, sampled on day 0 of AZD1222 vaccination. Receptors were obtained from an adult in good health.

V usage is TRBV12-3 or TRBV12-4 and J usage is TRBJ1-4, with 7 bases identical to TRBD1. The CDR3 is 13 residues long. Trimming at V came to 5 bases and at J to 8 bases, leaving 5 bases not matched to a gene. The CDR3 region is CASSPDREEKLFF. The CDR3 nucleotides read TGTGCCAGCAGTCCTGACAGGGAGGAAAAACTGTTTTTT.

The chain carries TRBV28 and TRBJ2-5; D is perhaps TRBD1 (7 bases). The V gene's germline CDR1 is MDHEN and CDR2 SYDVKM. The CDR3 runs to 15 residues. V was pared by 3 bases and J by 5 bases, with 16 bases between. CDR3: CASSFSGGGHETQYF. In DNA, the CDR3 is TGTGCCAGCAGTTTTTCCGGAGGGGGCCACGAGACCCAGTACTTC.

A word on this clone: At the DNA level, this CDR3 is encoded by other sequences in the same sample as well. The J gene is TRBJ2-1, the V gene TRBV7-2, with TRBD1 matching over 7 bases. CDR1 SGHTA and CDR2 FQGNSA come from the germline V gene. The V segment lost 1 base and the J segment 6 bases; nucleotides outside the gene matches: 0. The CDR3 covers 13 residues. DNA for the CDR3: TGTGCCAGCAGCTTAGACAGGGGCAATGAGCAGTTCTTC. Translating gives CASSLDRGNEQFF.